Described below is a single TCR beta chain sequence and its context. Its antigen remains unidentified. The data stem from a study of cytomegalovirus exposure and HLA in healthy donors. Findings of the study overall: Later analysis identified a missense DCLRE1C variant that was linked to TCR beta V- and J-gene trimming. In a later analysis, specific HLA alleles were associated with 16,000 or so TCR beta sequences at a 0.05 false discovery rate.

The PCR employed 60 Vbeta primers together with 13 Jbeta primers. Method: immunoSEQ multiplex PCR; TCRdb's copy keeps in-frame clones and lacks some. The table has some 160,000 clones, around 84% seen once. The sequencing input was PBMCs. The clonotype originates from a man aged 25 to 45 in good health and CMV-seropositive.

This CDR3 is CASRLDGGLLYNEQFF. In DNA form, the CDR3 reads TGTGCCAGTAGACTCGACGGGGGACTATTATACAATGAGCAGTTCTTC. The rearrangement joins TRBV19 to TRBJ2-1, with TRBD2 matching over 7 bases. V shed 6 bases and J 4 bases; nucleotides not matched to a gene: 12. The germline CDR1 and CDR2 sequences are LNHDA and SQIVND (reference sequence). CDR3 length equals 16 residues.